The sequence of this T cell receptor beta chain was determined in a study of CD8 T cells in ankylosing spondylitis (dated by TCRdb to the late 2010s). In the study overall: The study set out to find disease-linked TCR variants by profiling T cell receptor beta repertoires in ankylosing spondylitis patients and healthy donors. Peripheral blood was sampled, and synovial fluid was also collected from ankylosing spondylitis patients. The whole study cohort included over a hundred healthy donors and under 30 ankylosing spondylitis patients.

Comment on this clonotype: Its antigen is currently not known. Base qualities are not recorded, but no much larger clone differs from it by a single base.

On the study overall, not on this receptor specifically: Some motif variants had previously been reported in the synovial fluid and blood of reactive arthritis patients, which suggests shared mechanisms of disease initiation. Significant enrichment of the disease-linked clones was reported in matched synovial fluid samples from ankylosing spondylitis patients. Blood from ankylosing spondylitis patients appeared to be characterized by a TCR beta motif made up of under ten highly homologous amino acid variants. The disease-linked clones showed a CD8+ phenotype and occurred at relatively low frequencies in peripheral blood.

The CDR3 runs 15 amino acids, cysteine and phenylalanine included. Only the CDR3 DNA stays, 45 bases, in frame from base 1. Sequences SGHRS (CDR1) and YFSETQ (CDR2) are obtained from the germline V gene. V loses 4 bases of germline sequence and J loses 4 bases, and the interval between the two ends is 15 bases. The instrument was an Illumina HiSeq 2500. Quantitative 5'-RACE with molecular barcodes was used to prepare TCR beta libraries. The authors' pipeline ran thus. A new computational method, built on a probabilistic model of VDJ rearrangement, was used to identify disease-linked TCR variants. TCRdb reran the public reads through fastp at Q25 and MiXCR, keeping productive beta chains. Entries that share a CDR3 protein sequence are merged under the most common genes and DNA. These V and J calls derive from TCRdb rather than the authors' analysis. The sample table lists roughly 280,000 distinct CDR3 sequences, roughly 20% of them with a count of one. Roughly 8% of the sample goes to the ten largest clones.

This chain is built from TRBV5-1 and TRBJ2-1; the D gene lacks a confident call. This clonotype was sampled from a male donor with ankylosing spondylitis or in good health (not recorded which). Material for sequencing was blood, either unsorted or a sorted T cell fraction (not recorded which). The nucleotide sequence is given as TGCGCCAGCAGCGGCGATTTCGATGGGTACAATGAGCAGTTCTTC. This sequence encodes CASSGDFDGYNEQFF.